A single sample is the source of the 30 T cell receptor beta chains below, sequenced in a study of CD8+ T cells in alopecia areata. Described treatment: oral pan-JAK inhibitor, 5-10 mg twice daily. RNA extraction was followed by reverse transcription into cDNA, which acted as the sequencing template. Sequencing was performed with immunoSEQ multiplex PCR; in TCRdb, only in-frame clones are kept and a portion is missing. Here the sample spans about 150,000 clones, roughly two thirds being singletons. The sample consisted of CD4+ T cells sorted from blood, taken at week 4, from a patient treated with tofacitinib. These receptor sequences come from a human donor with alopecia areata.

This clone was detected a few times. CDR3 sequence reads: CASSEQGTDTQYF. CDR3 in DNA: TGCGCCAGCAGCGAACAGGGTACAGATACGCAGTATTTT. The V call is TRBV5-1, the J call TRBJ2-3; D is perhaps TRBD1 (6 bases). The CDR3 covers 13 residues. In germline, CDR1 is SGHRS, CDR2 YFSETQ. V lost 4 bases and J lost 3, with 9 bases in between.

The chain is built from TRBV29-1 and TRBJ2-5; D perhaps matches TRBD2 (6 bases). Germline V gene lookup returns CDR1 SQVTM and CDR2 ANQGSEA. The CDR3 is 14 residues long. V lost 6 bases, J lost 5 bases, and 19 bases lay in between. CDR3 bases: TGCAGCGTCACGGACCCACGTCGGGGGGAGACCCAGTACTTC. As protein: CSVTDPRRGETQYF.

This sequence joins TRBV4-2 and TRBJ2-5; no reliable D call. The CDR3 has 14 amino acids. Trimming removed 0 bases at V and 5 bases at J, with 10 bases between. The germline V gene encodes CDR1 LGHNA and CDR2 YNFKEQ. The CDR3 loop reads CASSQDSVGETQYF. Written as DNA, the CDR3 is TGTGCCAGCAGCCAAGATTCGGTAGGGGAGACCCAGTACTTC.

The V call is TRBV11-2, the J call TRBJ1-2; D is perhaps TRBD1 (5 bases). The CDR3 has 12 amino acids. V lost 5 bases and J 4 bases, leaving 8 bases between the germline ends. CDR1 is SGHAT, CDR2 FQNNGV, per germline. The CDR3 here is CASSPGSYGYTF. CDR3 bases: TGTGCCAGCAGCCCAGGGAGCTATGGCTACACCTTC.

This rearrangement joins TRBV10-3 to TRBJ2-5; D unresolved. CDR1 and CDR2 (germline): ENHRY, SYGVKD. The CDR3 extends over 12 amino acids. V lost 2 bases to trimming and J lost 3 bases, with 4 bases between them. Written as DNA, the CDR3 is TGTGCCATCAGTGAGGCGGAAGAGACCCAGTACTTC. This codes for CAISEAEETQYF.

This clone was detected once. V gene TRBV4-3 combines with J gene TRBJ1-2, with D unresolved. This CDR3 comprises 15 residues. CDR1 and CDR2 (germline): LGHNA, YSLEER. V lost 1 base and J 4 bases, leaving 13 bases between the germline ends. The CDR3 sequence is CASSQGVGTSYGYTF. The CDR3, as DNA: TGCGCCAGCAGCCAAGGCGTGGGCACTAGCTATGGCTACACCTTC.

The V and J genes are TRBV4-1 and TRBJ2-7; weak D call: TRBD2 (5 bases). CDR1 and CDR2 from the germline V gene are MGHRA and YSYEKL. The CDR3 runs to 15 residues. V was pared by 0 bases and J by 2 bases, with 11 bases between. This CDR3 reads CASSQERVGTYEQYF. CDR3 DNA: TGCGCCAGCAGCCAAGAGCGGGTCGGGACCTACGAGCAGTACTTC.

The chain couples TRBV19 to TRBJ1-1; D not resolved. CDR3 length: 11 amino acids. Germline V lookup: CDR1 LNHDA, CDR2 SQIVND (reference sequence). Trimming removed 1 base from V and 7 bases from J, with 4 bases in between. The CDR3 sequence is CASSIVGEAFF. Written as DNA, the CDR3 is TGTGCCAGTAGTATAGTGGGTGAAGCTTTCTTT.

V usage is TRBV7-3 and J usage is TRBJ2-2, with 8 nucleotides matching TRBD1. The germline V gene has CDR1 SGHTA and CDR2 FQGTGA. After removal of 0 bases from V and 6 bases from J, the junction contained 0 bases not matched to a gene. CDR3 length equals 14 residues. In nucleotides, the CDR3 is TGTGCCAGCAGCTTAACACAGGGGGCCGGGGAGCTGTTTTTT. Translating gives CASSLTQGAGELFF.

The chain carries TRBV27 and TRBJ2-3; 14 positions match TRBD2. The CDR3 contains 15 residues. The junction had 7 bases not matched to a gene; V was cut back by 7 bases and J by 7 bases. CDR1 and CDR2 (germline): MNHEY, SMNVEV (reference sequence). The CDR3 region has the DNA TGTGCCAGCACTCGACTAGCGGGGGGGATCAATACGCAGTATTTT. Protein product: CASTRLAGGINTQYF.

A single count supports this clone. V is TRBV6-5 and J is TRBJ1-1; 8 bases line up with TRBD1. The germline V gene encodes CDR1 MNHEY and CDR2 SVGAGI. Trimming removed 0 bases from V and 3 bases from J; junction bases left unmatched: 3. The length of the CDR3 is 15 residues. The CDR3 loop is CASSYSSTGDTEAFF. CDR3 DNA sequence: TGTGCCAGCAGTTACTCGTCGACAGGGGACACTGAAGCTTTCTTT.

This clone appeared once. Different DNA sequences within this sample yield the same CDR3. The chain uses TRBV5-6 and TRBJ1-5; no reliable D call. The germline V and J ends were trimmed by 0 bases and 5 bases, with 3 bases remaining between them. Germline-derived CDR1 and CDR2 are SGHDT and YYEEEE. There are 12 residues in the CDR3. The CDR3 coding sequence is TGTGCCAGCAGCTTGGTGGATCAGCCCCAGCATTTT. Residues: CASSLVDQPQHF.

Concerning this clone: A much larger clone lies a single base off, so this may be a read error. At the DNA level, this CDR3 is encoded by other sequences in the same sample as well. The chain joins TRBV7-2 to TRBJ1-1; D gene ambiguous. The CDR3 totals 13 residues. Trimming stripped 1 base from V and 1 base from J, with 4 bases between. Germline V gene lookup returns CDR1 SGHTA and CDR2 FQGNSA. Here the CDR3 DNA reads TGTGCCAGCAGCTTAGGACAGAACACTGAAGCTTTCTTT. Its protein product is CASSLGQNTEAFF.

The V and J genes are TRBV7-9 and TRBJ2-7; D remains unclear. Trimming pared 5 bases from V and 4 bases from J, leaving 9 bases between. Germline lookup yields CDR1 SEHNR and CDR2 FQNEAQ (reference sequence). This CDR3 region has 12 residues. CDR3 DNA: TGTGCCAGCAGCGTCACAGTGTACGAGCAGTACTTC. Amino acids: CASSVTVYEQYF. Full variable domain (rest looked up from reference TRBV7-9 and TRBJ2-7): DTGVSQNPRHKITKRGQNVTFRCDPISEHNRLYWYRQTLGQGPEFLTYFQNEAQLEKSRLLSDRFSAERPKGSFSTLEIQRTEQGDSAMYLCASSVTVYEQYFGPGTRLTVT.

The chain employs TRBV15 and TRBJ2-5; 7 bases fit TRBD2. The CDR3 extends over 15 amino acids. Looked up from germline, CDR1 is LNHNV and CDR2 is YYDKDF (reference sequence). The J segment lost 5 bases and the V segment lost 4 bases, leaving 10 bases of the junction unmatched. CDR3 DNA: TGTGCCACCAGCAAGAGCGGGGAAGGGGAGGAGACCCAGTACTTC. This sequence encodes CATSKSGEGEETQYF.

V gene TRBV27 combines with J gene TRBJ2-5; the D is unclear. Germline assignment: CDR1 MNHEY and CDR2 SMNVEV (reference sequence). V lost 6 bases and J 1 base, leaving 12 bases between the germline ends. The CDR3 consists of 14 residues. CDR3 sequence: CASRPFYRQETQYF. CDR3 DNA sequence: TGTGCCAGCAGGCCCTTCTACCGCCAAGAGACCCAGTACTTC.

CDR3 amino acids: CSLPTGSMTNEQFF. CDR3 nucleotide sequence: TGCAGCTTACCCACAGGTAGTATGACCAATGAGCAGTTCTTC. The rearrangement links TRBV29-1 to TRBJ2-1, with D tentatively TRBD1 (5 bases). The V gene's germline CDR1 is SQVTM and CDR2 ANQGSEA. The CDR3 is 14 residues long. V was pared by 8 bases and J by 6 bases, with 20 bases between.

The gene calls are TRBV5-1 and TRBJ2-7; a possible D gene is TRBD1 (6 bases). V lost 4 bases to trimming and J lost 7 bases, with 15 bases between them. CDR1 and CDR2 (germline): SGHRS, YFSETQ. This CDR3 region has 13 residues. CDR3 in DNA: TGCGCCAGCAGCGTTACAGGGTTCGGAGAGCAGTACTTC. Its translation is CASSVTGFGEQYF.

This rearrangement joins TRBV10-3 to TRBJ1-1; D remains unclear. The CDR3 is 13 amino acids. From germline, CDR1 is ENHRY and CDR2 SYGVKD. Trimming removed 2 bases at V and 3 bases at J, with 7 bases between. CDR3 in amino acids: CAISERRDTEAFF. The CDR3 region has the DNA TGTGCCATCAGTGAGAGGAGGGACACTGAAGCTTTCTTT.

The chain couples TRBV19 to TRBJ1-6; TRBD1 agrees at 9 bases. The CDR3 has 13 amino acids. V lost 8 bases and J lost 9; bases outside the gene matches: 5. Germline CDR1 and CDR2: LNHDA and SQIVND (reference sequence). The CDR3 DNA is TGTGCCAGTCGGGACAGGGTGGCTTCACCCCTCCACTTT. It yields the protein CASRDRVASPLHF.

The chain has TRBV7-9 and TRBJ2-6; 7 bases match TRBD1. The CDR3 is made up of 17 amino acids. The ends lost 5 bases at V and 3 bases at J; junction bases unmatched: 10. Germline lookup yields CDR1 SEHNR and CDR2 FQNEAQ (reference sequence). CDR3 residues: CASSTGAGFGGANVLTF. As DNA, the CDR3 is TGTGCCAGCAGCACAGGGGCAGGTTTTGGTGGGGCCAACGTCCTGACTTTC.

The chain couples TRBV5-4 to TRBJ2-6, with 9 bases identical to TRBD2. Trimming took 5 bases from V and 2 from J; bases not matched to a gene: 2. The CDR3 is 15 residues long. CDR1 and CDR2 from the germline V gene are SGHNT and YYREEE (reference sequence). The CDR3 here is CASRLAGAGANVLTF. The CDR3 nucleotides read TGTGCCAGCAGATTAGCGGGGGCTGGGGCCAACGTCCTGACTTTC.

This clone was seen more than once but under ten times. The CDR3 nucleotides read TGTGCCAGCTCACCATACGAGGGTCAGCCCCAGCATTTT. This encodes CASSPYEGQPQHF. The chain employs TRBV18 and TRBJ1-5; D is unclear. Germline lookup yields CDR1 KGHSH and CDR2 LQKENI. This CDR3 has 13 residues. The V end lost 2 bases, the J end lost 6 bases, and 8 bases lay between the germline ends.

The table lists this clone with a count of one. The CDR3 sequence: CSVGSAGYTF. For the CDR3, the DNA is TGCAGCGTTGGGTCGGCTGGCTACACCTTC. The chain couples TRBV29-1 to TRBJ1-2; no firm D call. The CDR3 is 10 amino acids. Germline V gene sequence: CDR1 SQVTM, CDR2 ANQGSEA. Trimming removed 4 bases from V and 7 bases from J, with 7 bases in between.

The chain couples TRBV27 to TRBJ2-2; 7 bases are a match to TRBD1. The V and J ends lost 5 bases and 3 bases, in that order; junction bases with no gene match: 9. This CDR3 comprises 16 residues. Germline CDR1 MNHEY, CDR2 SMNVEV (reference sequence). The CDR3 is CASSTTGSRYTGELFF. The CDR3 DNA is TGTGCCAGCAGTACGACAGGGTCAAGATACACCGGGGAGCTGTTTTTT.

The CDR3 loop reads CATSRVAGGDRLTQETQYF. The CDR3 DNA reads as TGTGCCACCAGCAGAGTGGCGGGGGGGGATAGACTCACCCAAGAGACCCAGTACTTC. The chain is built from TRBV15 and TRBJ2-5; 9 nucleotides align to TRBD2. This CDR3 comprises 19 residues. The ends lost 1 base at V and 1 base at J; junction bases unmatched: 13. Germline V lookup: CDR1 LNHNV, CDR2 YYDKDF (reference sequence). The whole variable domain, filled in from reference TRBV15 and TRBJ2-5, reads DAMVIQNPRYQVTQFGKPVTLSCSQTLNHNVMYWYQQKSSQAPKLLFHYYDKDFNNEADTPDNFQSRRPNTSFCFLDIRSPGLGDTAMYLCATSRVAGGDRLTQETQYFGPGTRLLVL.

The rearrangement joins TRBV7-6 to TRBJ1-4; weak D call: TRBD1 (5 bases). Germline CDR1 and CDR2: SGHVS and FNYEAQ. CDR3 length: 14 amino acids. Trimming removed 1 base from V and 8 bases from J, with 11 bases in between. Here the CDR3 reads CASSLGGEGEKLFF. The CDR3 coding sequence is TGTGCCAGCAGCTTAGGAGGGGAAGGCGAAAAACTGTTTTTT.

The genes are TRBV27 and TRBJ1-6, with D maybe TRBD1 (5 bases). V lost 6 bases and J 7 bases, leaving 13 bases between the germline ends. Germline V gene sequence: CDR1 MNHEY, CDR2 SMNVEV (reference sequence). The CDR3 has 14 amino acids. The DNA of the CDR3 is TGTGCCAGCAGCACGGGGACGGGAAATTCACCCCTCCACTTT. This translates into CASSTGTGNSPLHF.

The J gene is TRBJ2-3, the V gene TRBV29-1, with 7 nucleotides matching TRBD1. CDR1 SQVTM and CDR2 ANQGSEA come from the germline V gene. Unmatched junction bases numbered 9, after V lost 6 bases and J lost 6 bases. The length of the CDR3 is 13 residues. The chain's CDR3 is CSVHTGVSDTQYF. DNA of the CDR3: TGCAGCGTCCACACAGGGGTATCGGATACGCAGTATTTT.

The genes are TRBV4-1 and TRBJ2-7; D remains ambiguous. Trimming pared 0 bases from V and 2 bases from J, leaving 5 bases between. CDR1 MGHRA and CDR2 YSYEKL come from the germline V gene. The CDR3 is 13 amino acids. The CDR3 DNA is TGCGCCAGCAGCCAAGATGCGACCTACGAGCAGTACTTC. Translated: CASSQDATYEQYF.